Listed below are T cell receptor beta chains from one sample, sequenced in a study of T cell responses to AZD1222 COVID-19 vaccine. Repertoires were generated with immunoSEQ multiplex PCR, while TCRdb's copy carries only in-frame clones and drops some. This sample carries about 84,000 clones, 70% to 90% of them seen once, and the ten largest clones take more than 1.3%. Sequences were derived from peripheral blood, sampled on day 0 of AZD1222 vaccination. These TCRs come from an adult in good health. CDR3s leave out the opening cysteine and the closing phenylalanine or tryptophan.

J gene: TRBJ1-1
V gene: TRBV12-3/TRBV12-4
CDR3 length: 11
CDR3 protein: ASSRTPNTEAF

J gene: TRBJ2-7
V gene: TRBV25-1
CDR3 length: 13
CDR3 protein: ASSEWQGALDEQY

J gene: TRBJ2-1
V gene: TRBV19
CDR3 length: 14
CDR3 protein: ASGTSGRPRGHEQF

J gene: TRBJ2-3
V gene: TRBV19
CDR3 length: 16
CDR3 protein: ASSHRLAGRTSTDTQY

J gene: TRBJ1-1
V gene: TRBV11-3
CDR3 length: 11
CDR3 protein: ASSSQTNTEAF

J gene: TRBJ2-2
V gene: TRBV27
CDR3 length: 15
CDR3 protein: ASSSPARQGVWGELF

J gene: TRBJ2-1
V gene: TRBV2
CDR3 length: 12
CDR3 protein: ATRGGSSYNEQF

J gene: TRBJ2-3
V gene: TRBV25-1
CDR3 length: 13
CDR3 protein: ASSQPSGGGDTQY

J gene: TRBJ2-1
V gene: TRBV2
CDR3 length: 13
CDR3 protein: ASSGGLGQNNEQF

J gene: TRBJ1-2
V gene: TRBV29-1
CDR3 length: 11
CDR3 protein: SVGMTGGRGYT

J gene: TRBJ2-2
V gene: TRBV25-1
CDR3 length: 12
CDR3 protein: ASSGGVNTGELF

J gene: TRBJ2-7
V gene: TRBV27
CDR3 length: 13
CDR3 protein: ASSLAMRRDYEQY

J gene: TRBJ2-4
V gene: TRBV25-1
CDR3 length: 10
CDR3 protein: ASTDGWLVQY

J gene: TRBJ1-2
V gene: TRBV7-3
CDR3 length: 11
CDR3 protein: ASSPQGNYGYT

J gene: TRBJ1-1
V gene: TRBV19
CDR3 length: 12
CDR3 protein: ASTLLDWNTEAF

J gene: TRBJ1-1
V gene: TRBV27
CDR3 length: 16
CDR3 protein: ASSLSNTGAGRNTEAF

J gene: TRBJ2-7
V gene: TRBV6-4
CDR3 length: 15
CDR3 protein: ASTSPPSGRVSYEQY

J gene: TRBJ1-5
V gene: TRBV3-1/TRBV3-2
CDR3 length: 13
CDR3 protein: ASSQDYNSNQPQH

J gene: TRBJ1-2
V gene: TRBV5-1
CDR3 length: 16
CDR3 protein: ASSFQGGGPNDNYGYT

J gene: TRBJ2-1
V gene: TRBV24-1
CDR3 length: 14
CDR3 protein: ATSESAGLSYNEQF

J gene: TRBJ1-2
V gene: TRBV27
CDR3 length: 15
CDR3 protein: ASSPGTGVYITSGYT

J gene: TRBJ2-1
V gene: TRBV23-1
CDR3 length: 16
CDR3 protein: ASSQDKAGTGVYNEQF

J gene: TRBJ1-1
V gene: TRBV6-5
CDR3 length: 11
CDR3 protein: ASRRDRNTEAF

J gene: TRBJ1-1
V gene: TRBV18
CDR3 length: 11
CDR3 protein: ASGNLKNTEAF

J gene: TRBJ2-4
V gene: TRBV2
CDR3 length: 13
CDR3 protein: ASMPGRMIKNIQY

J gene: TRBJ2-1
V gene: TRBV18
CDR3 length: 14
CDR3 protein: ASSPPASGSKDEQF

J gene: TRBJ2-1
V gene: TRBV5-1
CDR3 length: 16
CDR3 protein: ASSFPGGLRGVGNEQF

J gene: TRBJ2-7
V gene: TRBV6-5
CDR3 length: 11
CDR3 protein: ASRREISYEQY

J gene: TRBJ1-3
V gene: TRBV30
CDR3 length: 11
CDR3 protein: AWSQGLGNTIY

J gene: TRBJ1-1
V gene: TRBV9
CDR3 length: 11
CDR3 protein: ASSTGGDTEAF

J gene: TRBJ2-2
V gene: TRBV6-5
CDR3 length: 13
CDR3 protein: ASSYERENTGELF

J gene: TRBJ1-6
V gene: TRBV5-1
CDR3 length: 14
CDR3 protein: ASRTGESSYNSPLH

J gene: TRBJ2-6
V gene: TRBV30
CDR3 length: 11
CDR3 protein: AWTAFGANVLT

J gene: TRBJ1-1
V gene: TRBV5-6
CDR3 length: 12
CDR3 protein: ASSFLQENTEAF

J gene: TRBJ2-3
V gene: TRBV11-2
CDR3 length: 12
CDR3 protein: ASRPRLNTDTQY

J gene: TRBJ1-2
V gene: TRBV5-1
CDR3 length: 13
CDR3 protein: ASSLGSGTGLGYT

J gene: TRBJ1-1
V gene: TRBV10-1
CDR3 length: 14
CDR3 protein: ASSATSRAPVAEAF

J gene: TRBJ1-1
V gene: TRBV27
CDR3 length: 11
CDR3 protein: ASSFSDRFTAF

J gene: TRBJ2-1
V gene: TRBV18
CDR3 length: 12
CDR3 protein: ASSGTRVVNEQF

J gene: TRBJ2-6
V gene: TRBV4-2
CDR3 length: 14
CDR3 protein: ASSQVQNSGANVLT